The source of this T cell receptor (beta chain) is a study of cytomegalovirus exposure and HLA in healthy donors. Whole-study findings and limits: Roughly uniform sequencing depth across donors was assumed, possibly incorrectly. TRBV6-2, TRBV6-3 and some other V segments were unresolvable in 87-base-pair reads.

The V gene's germline CDR1 is SGHTA and CDR2 FQGTGA. The length of the CDR3 is 14 residues. V lost 0 bases and J lost 3, with 6 bases in between. The PCR employed 60 Vbeta primers together with 13 Jbeta primers. Sequencing was performed with immunoSEQ multiplex PCR; in TCRdb, only in-frame clones are kept and a portion is missing. Of approximately 180,000 clones listed, approximately 84% are singletons. In regard to this clone: Its antigen is unknown.

It was healthy bone marrow donors who served as donors. This sequence was found in a girl aged 10-17 years in good health and CMV-seropositive. This sequence joins TRBV7-3 and TRBJ2-1; tentative D call: TRBD2 (5 bases). The sample comprised PBMCs. CDR3 in amino acids: CASSLTSDYNEQFF. In nucleotides, the CDR3 is TGTGCCAGCAGCTTAACTAGCGACTACAATGAGCAGTTCTTC.